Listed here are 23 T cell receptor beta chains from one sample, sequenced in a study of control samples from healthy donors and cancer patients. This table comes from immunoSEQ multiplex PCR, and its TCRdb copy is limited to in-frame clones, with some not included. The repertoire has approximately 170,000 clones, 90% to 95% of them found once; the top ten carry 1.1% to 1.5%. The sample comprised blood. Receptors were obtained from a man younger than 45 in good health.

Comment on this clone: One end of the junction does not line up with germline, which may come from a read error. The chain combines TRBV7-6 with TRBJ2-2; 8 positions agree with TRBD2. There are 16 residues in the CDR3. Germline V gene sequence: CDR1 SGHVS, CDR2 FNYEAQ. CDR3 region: CASSYLSGGGTGELVF. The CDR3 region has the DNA TGTGCCAGCAGCTACCTGAGCGGGGGAGGGACCGGGGAGCTGGTTTTT.

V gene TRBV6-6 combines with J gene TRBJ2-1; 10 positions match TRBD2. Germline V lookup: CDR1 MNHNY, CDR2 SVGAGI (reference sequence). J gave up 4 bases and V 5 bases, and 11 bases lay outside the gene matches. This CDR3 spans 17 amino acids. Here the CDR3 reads CASSRLSSGSSYNEQFF. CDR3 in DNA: TGTGCCAGCAGTCGGCTGTCTAGCGGGAGTAGTTACAATGAGCAGTTCTTC.

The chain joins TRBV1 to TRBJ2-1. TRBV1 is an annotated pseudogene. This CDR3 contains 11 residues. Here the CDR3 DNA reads TGCACCAGCAGCCACGGCGTGAGGCAGTTCTTC. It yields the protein CTSSHGVRQFF.

The CDR3 nucleotides are TGTGCCAGCAGTCCCAGGGGCGGCTATGGCTACACCTTC. It yields the protein CASSPRGGYGYTF. The genes are TRBV28 and TRBJ1-2; possibly TRBD1 for D (6 bases). The CDR3 loop spans 13 amino acids. Germline lookup yields CDR1 MDHEN and CDR2 SYDVKM. Trimming took 5 bases from V and 4 from J, leaving 11 bases between them.

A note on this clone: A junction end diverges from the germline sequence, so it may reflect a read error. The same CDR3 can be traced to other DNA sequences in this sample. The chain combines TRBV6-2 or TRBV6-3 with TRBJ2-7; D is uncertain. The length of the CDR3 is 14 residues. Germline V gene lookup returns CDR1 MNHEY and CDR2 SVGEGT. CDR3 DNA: TGCGCCAGCAGCCTCCCCGTGGGGAACTACGAGCAGTACTTC. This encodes CASSLPVGNYEQYF.

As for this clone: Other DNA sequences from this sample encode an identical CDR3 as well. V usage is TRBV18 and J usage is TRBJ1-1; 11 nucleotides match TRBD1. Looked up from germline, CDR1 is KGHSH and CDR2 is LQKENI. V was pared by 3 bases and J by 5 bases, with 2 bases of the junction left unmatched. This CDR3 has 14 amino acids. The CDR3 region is CASSPGTGGTEAFF. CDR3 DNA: TGTGCCAGCTCACCGGGGACAGGGGGGACTGAAGCTTTCTTT.

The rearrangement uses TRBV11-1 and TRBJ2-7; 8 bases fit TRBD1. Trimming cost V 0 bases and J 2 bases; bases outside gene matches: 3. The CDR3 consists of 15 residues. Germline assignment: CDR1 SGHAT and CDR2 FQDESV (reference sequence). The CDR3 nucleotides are TGTGCCAGCAGCTTAGCCGGGACAGGAGCCTACGAGCAGTACTTC. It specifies CASSLAGTGAYEQYF. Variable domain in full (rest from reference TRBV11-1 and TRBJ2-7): EAEVAQSPRYKITEKSQAVAFWCDPISGHATLYWYRQILGQGPELLVQFQDESVVDDSQLPKDRFSAERLKGVDSTLKIQPAELGDSAMYLCASSLAGTGAYEQYFGPGTRLTVT.

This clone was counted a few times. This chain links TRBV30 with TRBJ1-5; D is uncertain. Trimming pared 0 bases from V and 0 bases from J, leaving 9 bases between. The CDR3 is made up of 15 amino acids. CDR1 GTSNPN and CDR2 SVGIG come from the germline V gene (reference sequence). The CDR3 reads CAWSVGGGSNQPQHF. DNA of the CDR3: TGTGCCTGGAGTGTTGGAGGAGGTAGCAATCAGCCCCAGCATTTT.

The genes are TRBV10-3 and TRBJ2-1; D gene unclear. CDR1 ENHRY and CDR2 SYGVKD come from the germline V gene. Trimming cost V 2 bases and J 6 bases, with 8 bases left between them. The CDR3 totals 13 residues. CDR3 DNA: TGTGCCATCAGTGAGGGAAGGGCCAATGAGCAGTTCTTC. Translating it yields CAISEGRANEQFF.

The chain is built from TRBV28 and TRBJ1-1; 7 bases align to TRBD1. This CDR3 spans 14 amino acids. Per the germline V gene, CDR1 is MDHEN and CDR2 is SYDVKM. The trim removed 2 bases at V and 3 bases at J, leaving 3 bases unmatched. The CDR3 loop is CASSLRRGYTEAFF. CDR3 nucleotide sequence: TGTGCCAGCAGTTTACGCAGGGGGTACACTGAAGCTTTCTTT.

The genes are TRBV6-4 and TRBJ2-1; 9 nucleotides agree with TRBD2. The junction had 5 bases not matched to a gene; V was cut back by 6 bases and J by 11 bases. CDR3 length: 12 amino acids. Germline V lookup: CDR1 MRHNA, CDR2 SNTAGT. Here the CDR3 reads CASSAGGPKQFF. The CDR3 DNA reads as TGTGCCAGCAGCGCGGGGGGGCCTAAGCAGTTCTTC.

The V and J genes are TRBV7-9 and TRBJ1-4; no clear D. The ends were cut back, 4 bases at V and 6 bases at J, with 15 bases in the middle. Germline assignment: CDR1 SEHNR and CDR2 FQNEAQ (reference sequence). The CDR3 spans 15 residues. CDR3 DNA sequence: TGTGCCAGCAGCTCCCGTCCGGACCCGGATGAAAAACTGTTTTTT. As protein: CASSSRPDPDEKLFF.

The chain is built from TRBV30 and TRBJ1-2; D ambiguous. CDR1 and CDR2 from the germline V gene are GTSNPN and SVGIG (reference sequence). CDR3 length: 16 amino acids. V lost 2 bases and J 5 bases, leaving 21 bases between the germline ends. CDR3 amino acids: CAWSNTPGSGLYGYTF. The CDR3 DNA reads TGTGCCTGGAGTAACACCCCGGGTTCAGGTCTATATGGCTACACCTTC. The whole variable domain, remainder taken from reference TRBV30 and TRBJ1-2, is SQTIHQWPATLVQPVGSPLSLECTVEGTSNPNLYWYRQAAGRGLQLLFYSVGIGQISSEVPQNLSASRPQDRQFILSSKKLLLSDSGFYLCAWSNTPGSGLYGYTFGSGTRLTVV.

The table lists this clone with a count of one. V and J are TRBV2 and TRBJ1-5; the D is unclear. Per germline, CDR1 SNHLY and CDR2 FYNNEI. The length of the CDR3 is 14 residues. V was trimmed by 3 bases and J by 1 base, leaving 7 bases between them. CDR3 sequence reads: CASSDTQSNQPQHF. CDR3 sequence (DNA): TGTGCCAGCAGTGATACCCAGAGCAATCAGCCCCAGCATTTT.

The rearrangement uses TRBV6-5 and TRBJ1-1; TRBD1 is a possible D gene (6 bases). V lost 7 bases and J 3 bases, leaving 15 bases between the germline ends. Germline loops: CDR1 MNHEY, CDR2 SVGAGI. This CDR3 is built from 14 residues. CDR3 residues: CASTSWGGHTEAFF. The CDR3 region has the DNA TGTGCCAGCACGTCCTGGGGGGGCCACACTGAAGCTTTCTTT.

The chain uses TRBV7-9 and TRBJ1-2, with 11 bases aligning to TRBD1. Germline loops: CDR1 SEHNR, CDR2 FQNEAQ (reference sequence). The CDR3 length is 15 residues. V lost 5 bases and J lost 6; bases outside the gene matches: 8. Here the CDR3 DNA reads TGTGCCAGCAGCCCCGGGACAGGGGGAAACAATGGCTACACCTTC. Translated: CASSPGTGGNNGYTF.

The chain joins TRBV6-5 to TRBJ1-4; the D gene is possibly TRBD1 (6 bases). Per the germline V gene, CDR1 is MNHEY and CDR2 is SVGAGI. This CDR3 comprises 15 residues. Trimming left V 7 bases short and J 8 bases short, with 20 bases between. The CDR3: CASTNSPGQMEKLFF. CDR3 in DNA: TGTGCCAGCACTAACTCTCCGGGACAAATGGAAAAACTGTTTTTT.

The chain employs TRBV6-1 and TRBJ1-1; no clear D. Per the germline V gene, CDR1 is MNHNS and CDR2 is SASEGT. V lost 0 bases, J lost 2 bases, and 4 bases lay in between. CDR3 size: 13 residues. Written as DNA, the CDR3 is TGTGCCAGCAGTGAAGCAGAAAACACTGAAGCTTTCTTT. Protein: CASSEAENTEAFF.

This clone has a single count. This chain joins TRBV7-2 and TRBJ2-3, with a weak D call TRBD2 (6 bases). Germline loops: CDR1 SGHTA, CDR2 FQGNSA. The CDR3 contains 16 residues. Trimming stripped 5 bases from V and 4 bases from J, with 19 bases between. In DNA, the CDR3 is TGTGCCAGCAGCCTCGGAAACAGGAGGGGCGCAGATACGCAGTATTTT. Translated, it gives CASSLGNRRGADTQYF.

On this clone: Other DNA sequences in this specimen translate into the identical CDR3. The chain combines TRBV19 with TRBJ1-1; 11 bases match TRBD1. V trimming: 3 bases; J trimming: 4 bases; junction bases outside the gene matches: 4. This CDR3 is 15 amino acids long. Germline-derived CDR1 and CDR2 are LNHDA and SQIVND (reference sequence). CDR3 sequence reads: CASSIGDRGATEAFF. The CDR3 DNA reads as TGTGCCAGTAGTATCGGGGACAGGGGGGCCACTGAAGCTTTCTTT.

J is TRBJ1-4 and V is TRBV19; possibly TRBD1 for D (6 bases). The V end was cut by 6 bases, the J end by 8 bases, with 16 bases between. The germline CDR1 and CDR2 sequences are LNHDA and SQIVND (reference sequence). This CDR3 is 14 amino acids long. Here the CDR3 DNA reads TGTGCCAGTAGGAGTACAGGGAGAGTGGAAAAACTGTTTTTT. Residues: CASRSTGRVEKLFF.

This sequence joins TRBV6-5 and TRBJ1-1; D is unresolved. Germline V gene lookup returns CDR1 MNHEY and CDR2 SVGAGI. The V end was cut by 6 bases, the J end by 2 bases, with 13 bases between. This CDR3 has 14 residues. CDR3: CASSQSRGNTEAFF. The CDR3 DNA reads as TGTGCCAGCAGCCAGAGTCGGGGAAACACTGAAGCTTTCTTT.

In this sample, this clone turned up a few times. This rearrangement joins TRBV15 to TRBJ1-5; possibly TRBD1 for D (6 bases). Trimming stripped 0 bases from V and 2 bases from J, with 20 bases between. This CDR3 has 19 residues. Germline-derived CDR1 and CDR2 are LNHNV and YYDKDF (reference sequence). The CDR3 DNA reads TGTGCCACCAGCAGAGATCCGGTGGGGGCCGCCGGGGGCAATCAGCCCCAGCATTTT. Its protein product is CATSRDPVGAAGGNQPQHF.